The clone carrying this T cell receptor (beta chain) was counted once. The method was immunoSEQ multiplex PCR; TCRdb's version includes in-frame clones alone and lacks a portion of them. The table has about 72,000 clones, about four fifths seen once; the top ten hold about 4.2%. The entry originates in a study of radiotherapy plus CTLA-4 blockade in lung cancer. This CDR3 is built from 15 residues. Trimming shortened V by 5 bases and J by 4 bases, and 15 bases separated the two germline ends. CDR1 is SGHAT and CDR2 is FQNNGV in the germline V gene. Sequences were derived from peripheral blood, sampled from a patient treated with radiotherapy plus ipilimumab. The receptor was isolated from a human donor with non-small cell lung cancer who had a partial response to radiotherapy plus ipilimumab. The V and J genes are TRBV11-2 and TRBJ1-3; no clear D. As DNA, the CDR3 is TGTGCCAGCAGCCGGGGTGCAAAAGGAGGAAACACCATATATTTT. It specifies CASSRGAKGGNTIYF.